The 21 T cell receptor beta chains listed next were all sequenced from one sample in a study of T cell responses to AZD1222 COVID-19 vaccine. Sequencing was performed with immunoSEQ multiplex PCR; in TCRdb, only in-frame clones are kept and a portion is missing. Seen here are approximately 89,000 clones, 90% observed once, and the top ten hold less than 5.5%. Sequenced material: peripheral blood, taken 28 days after the second AZD1222 dose. These receptors all stem from an adult who received the AZD1222 COVID-19 vaccine.

This clone was observed a few times. This chain links TRBV25-1 with TRBJ1-1, with unresolved D. The CDR3 covers 12 residues. Trimming shortened V by 4 bases and J by 5 bases, and 8 bases separated the two germline ends. Looked up from germline, CDR1 is MGHDK and CDR2 is SYGVNS. The DNA of the CDR3 is TGTGCCAGCAGTGCGGGGAGGACTGAAGCTTTCTTT. Residues: CASSAGRTEAFF. Drawing the rest from reference TRBV25-1 and TRBJ1-1, the complete variable domain is EADIYQTPRYLVIGTGKKITLECSQTMGHDKMYWYQQDPGMELHLIHYSYGVNSTEKGDLSSESTVSRIRTEHFPLTLESARPSHTSQYLCASSAGRTEAFFGQGTRLTVV.

This chain uses TRBV10-3 with TRBJ1-1; 10 bases are a match to TRBD1. The CDR3 consists of 13 residues. After removal of 10 bases from V and 4 bases from J, the junction contained 6 bases not matched to a gene. In germline, CDR1 is ENHRY, CDR2 SYGVKD. The CDR3 nucleotides are TGTGCCACCGAGGGACAGGGGAGCACTGAAGCTTTCTTT. Amino acids: CATEGQGSTEAFF.

This chain's CDR3 is CAISDRGLYGYTF. CDR3 nucleotides: TGTGCCATCAGTGACAGGGGGCTGTATGGCTACACCTTC. The chain recombines TRBV10-3 with TRBJ1-2, with TRBD1 matching 8 bases. CDR1 is ENHRY, CDR2 SYGVKD, per germline. CDR3 size: 13 residues. V gave up 3 bases and J gave up 5 bases; unmatched junction bases: 2.

The genes are TRBV7-9 and TRBJ2-5; either TRBD1 or TRBD2 may fit D (5 bases each). CDR1 is SEHNR and CDR2 is FQNEAQ in the germline V gene (reference sequence). This CDR3 is 14 amino acids long. V lost 5 bases and J 2 bases, leaving 12 bases between the germline ends. This chain's CDR3 is CASSAGTKQETQYF. DNA of the CDR3: TGTGCCAGCAGCGCCGGGACCAAACAAGAGACCCAGTACTTC.

V and J are TRBV19 and TRBJ1-5; D is possibly TRBD1 (6 bases). V was trimmed by 1 base and J by 3 bases, leaving 10 bases between them. CDR3 length equals 15 residues. Germline-derived CDR1 and CDR2 are LNHDA and SQIVND (reference sequence). CDR3 amino acids: CASSIADSTNQPQHF. CDR3 coding DNA: TGTGCCAGTAGTATAGCGGACAGCACCAATCAGCCCCAGCATTTT.

This sequence joins TRBV28 and TRBJ1-6, with D possibly TRBD1 on 6 matching bases. Germline V gene sequence: CDR1 MDHEN, CDR2 SYDVKM. The ends were cut back, 1 base at V and 10 bases at J, with 17 bases in the middle. This CDR3 has 16 residues. The CDR3, as DNA: TGTGCCAGCAGTTTATCCATCGCGGGGGGCGGCTCACCCCTCCACTTT. This gives the protein CASSLSIAGGGSPLHF.

This chain joins TRBV29-1 and TRBJ2-5; unclear D gene. The V end lost 4 bases, the J end lost 4 bases, and 13 bases lay between the germline ends. CDR3 length: 13 amino acids. The germline CDR1 and CDR2 sequences are SQVTM and ANQGSEA. The CDR3 DNA reads as TGCAGCGTTGCGGGCCCGTATGGAGAGACCCAGTACTTC. Protein: CSVAGPYGETQYF.

This clone was seen once. The chain combines TRBV24-1 with TRBJ2-1, with unresolved D. CDR1 and CDR2 (germline): KGHDR, SFDVKD. The CDR3 sequence is 12 residues long. V was pared by 7 bases and J by 0 bases, with 3 bases between. CDR3 coding DNA: TGTGCCACCAGGGGCTCCTACAATGAGCAGTTCTTC. It codes for CATRGSYNEQFF.

This clone showed up just a few times. The chain employs TRBV18 and TRBJ1-1; D remains ambiguous. The germline V gene encodes CDR1 KGHSH and CDR2 LQKENI. V lost 2 bases and J lost 10, with 20 bases in between. This CDR3 region has 15 residues. Here the CDR3 reads CASSPMIGPSDGAFF. The CDR3 DNA is TGTGCCAGCTCACCAATGATTGGACCCTCGGATGGAGCTTTCTTT.

CDR3 sequence reads: CARIPTSGQGTYEQYF. The CDR3 DNA sequence: TGTGCCCGCATACCAACGTCGGGACAGGGAACCTACGAGCAGTACTTC. The chain couples TRBV28 to TRBJ2-7; 9 nucleotides match TRBD1. The CDR3 extends over 16 amino acids. Germline V lookup: CDR1 MDHEN, CDR2 SYDVKM. Losses at the gene ends were 11 bases for V and 2 bases for J; bases not matched to a gene: 16.

This clone was seen a single time. The rearrangement links TRBV3-1 (or the pseudogene TRBV3-2) to TRBJ1-2; 7 positions match TRBD1. CDR3 size: 14 residues. Per germline, CDR1 LGHDT and CDR2 YNNKEL (reference sequence). The V segment lost 6 bases and the J segment 5 bases; nucleotides outside the gene matches: 9. The CDR3 loop is CASSPTGAGYGYTF. The CDR3 region has the DNA TGTGCCAGCAGTCCCACAGGGGCGGGGTATGGCTACACCTTC.

This clone was seen just once. The chain is built from TRBV10-3 and TRBJ2-2; the D gene is possibly TRBD2 (6 bases). This CDR3 has 13 residues. The germline V and J ends were trimmed by 11 bases and 0 bases, with 10 bases remaining between them. Germline assignment: CDR1 ENHRY and CDR2 SYGVKD. CDR3 coding DNA: TGTGCCTCGGGGAGGTCGAACACCGGGGAGCTGTTTTTT. Its translation is CASGRSNTGELFF.

V gene TRBV19 combines with J gene TRBJ2-7; D call uncertain. The germline V gene has CDR1 LNHDA and CDR2 SQIVND (reference sequence). This CDR3 is 14 amino acids long. Trimming left V 5 bases short and J 2 bases short, with 13 bases between. CDR3 nucleotides: TGTGCCAGTAGTGCCTCGGGTCTTACCTACGAGCAGTACTTC. This sequence encodes CASSASGLTYEQYF.

The chain links TRBV2 to TRBJ1-2; TRBD1 agrees at 8 bases. The V and J ends lost 3 bases and 7 bases, in that order; junction bases with no gene match: 16. The CDR3 covers 17 residues. Germline CDR1 is SNHLY and CDR2 is FYNNEI. CDR3 amino acids: CASSEDRARGGIAGYTF. The CDR3 DNA sequence: TGTGCCAGCAGTGAGGACAGGGCAAGGGGGGGGATAGCTGGCTACACCTTC. The full variable domain, rest sourced from reference TRBV2 and TRBJ1-2, is EPEVTQTPSHQVTQMGQEVILRCVPISNHLYFYWYRQILGQKVEFLVSFYNNEISEKSEIFDDQFSVERPDGSNFTLKIRSTKLEDSAMYFCASSEDRARGGIAGYTFGSGTRLTVV.

This clone was seen only once. The chain uses TRBV28 and TRBJ1-5, with D perhaps TRBD1 (5 bases). The CDR3 has 14 residues. V was pared by 6 bases and J by 2 bases, with 11 bases between. The germline V gene encodes CDR1 MDHEN and CDR2 SYDVKM. The CDR3 DNA follows: TGTGCCAGCAGCCGGGGCAAGGGCAATCAGCCCCAGCATTTT. It codes for CASSRGKGNQPQHF.

In its sample, this clone was seen once. The rearrangement joins TRBV19 to TRBJ1-3; no firm D call. Germline V gene sequence: CDR1 LNHDA, CDR2 SQIVND (reference sequence). Trimming shortened V by 5 bases and J by 0 bases, and 11 bases separated the two germline ends. This CDR3 contains 15 residues. The CDR3 DNA reads as TGTGCCAGTAGTGCCGAGGGTAACTCTGGAAACACCATATATTTT. Translation: CASSAEGNSGNTIYF.

The chain carries TRBV9 and TRBJ1-1; D unresolved. The V gene lost 4 bases and the J gene lost 2 bases, with 15 bases spanning the gap. The CDR3 spans 15 residues. Looked up from germline, CDR1 is SGDLS and CDR2 is YYNGEE. CDR3 coding DNA: TGTGCCAGCAGCCCGAGAACCTCCAAAAACACTGAAGCTTTCTTT. Amino acid sequence: CASSPRTSKNTEAFF.

The J gene is TRBJ2-1, the V gene TRBV6-9; 10 nucleotides line up with TRBD2. The trim removed 4 bases at V and 15 bases at J, leaving 12 bases unmatched. The CDR3 is 14 amino acids. Germline CDR1 is MNHGY and CDR2 is SVAAGI. As DNA, the CDR3 is TGTGCCAGCAGTTCGCCTAGCGGGGGCCAACGTCCGTTCTTC. Its translation: CASSSPSGGQRPFF.

This clone was seen a few times. The chain uses TRBV11-2 and TRBJ2-2; 8 bases fit TRBD2. The CDR3 runs to 18 residues. V lost 0 bases, J lost 4 bases, and 10 bases stayed unmatched. Germline V gives CDR1 SGHAT, CDR2 FQNNGV. The CDR3 region has the DNA TGTGCCAGCAGCTTAGAGGTGACCGGGACTAGAAGCACCGGGGAGCTGTTTTTT. Amino acids: CASSLEVTGTRSTGELFF.

The rearrangement uses TRBV19 and TRBJ2-2; D is ambiguous. Germline values: CDR1 LNHDA, CDR2 SQIVND (reference sequence). Trimming stripped 3 bases from V and 0 bases from J, with 11 bases between. This CDR3 is 16 amino acids long. For the CDR3, the DNA is TGTGCCAGTAGTATTCGCGGCGGTACGAACACCGGGGAGCTGTTTTTT. Residues: CASSIRGGTNTGELFF.

The rearrangement links TRBV25-1 to TRBJ2-5; 10 bases agree with TRBD1. V was pared by 1 base and J by 2 bases, with 4 bases of the junction left unmatched. This CDR3 contains 16 residues. The germline gives CDR1 MGHDK, CDR2 SYGVNS. DNA of the CDR3: TGTGCCAGCAGTGAATTGGGGACAGGGGTACAAGAGACCCAGTACTTC. This translates into CASSELGTGVQETQYF.